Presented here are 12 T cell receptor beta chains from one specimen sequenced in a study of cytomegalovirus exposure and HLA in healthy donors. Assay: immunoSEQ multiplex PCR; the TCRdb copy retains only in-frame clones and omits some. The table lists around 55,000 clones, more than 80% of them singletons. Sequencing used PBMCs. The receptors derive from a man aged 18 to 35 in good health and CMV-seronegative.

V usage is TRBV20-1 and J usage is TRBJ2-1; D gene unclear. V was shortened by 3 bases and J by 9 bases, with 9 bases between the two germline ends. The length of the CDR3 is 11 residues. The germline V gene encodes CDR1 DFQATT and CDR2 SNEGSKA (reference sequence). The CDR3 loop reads CSARISGEQFF. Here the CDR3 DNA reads TGCAGTGCTAGGATCAGTGGTGAGCAGTTCTTC.

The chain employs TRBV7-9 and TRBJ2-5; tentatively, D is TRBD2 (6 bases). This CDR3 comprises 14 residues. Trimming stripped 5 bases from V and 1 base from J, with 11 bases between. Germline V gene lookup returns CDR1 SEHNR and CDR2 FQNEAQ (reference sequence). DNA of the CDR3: TGTGCCAGCAGCGATGGGGGGTTCCAAGAGACCCAGTACTTC. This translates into CASSDGGFQETQYF.

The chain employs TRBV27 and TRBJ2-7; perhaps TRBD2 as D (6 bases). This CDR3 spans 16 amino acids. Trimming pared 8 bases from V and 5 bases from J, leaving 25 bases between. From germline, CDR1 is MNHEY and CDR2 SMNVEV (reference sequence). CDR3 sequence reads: CASGRVGRSHYDEQYF. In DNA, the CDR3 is TGTGCCAGCGGCCGCGTCGGGAGATCGCACTACGACGAGCAGTACTTC.

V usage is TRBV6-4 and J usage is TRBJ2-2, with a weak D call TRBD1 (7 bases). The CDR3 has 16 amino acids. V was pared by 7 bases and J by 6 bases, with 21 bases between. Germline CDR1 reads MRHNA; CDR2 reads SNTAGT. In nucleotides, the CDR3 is TGTGCCAGCACCCCGGAAGGGGGCTCGGGAGCCGGGGAGCTGTTTTTT. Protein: CASTPEGGSGAGELFF.

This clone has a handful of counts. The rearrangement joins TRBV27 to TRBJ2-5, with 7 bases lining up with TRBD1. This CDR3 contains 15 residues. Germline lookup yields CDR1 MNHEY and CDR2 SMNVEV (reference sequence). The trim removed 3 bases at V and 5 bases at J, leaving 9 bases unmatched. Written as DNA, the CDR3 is TGTGCCAGCAGTTTCACAGGGGCCCTTGGGGAGACCCAGTACTTC. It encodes CASSFTGALGETQYF.

CDR3 coding DNA: TGTGCCAGCAGCGTAGATTCAGGCCCGAACACTGAAGCTTTCTTT. This encodes CASSVDSGPNTEAFF. This chain connects TRBV9 to TRBJ1-1; D is ambiguous. The CDR3 is 15 residues long. The V gene lost 0 bases and the J gene lost 1 base, with 10 bases spanning the gap. The V gene's germline CDR1 is SGDLS and CDR2 YYNGEE.

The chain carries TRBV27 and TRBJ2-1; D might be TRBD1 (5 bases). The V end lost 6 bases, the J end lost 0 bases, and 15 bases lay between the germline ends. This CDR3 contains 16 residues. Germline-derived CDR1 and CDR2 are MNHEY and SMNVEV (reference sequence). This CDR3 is CASSDKGASSYNEQFF. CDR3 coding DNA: TGTGCCAGCAGCGATAAAGGGGCAAGCTCCTACAATGAGCAGTTCTTC.

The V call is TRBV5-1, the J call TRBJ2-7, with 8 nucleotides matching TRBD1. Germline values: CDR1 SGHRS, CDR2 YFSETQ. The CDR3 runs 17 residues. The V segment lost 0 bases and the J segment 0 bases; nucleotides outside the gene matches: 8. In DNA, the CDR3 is TGCGCCAGCAGCTTGGGGGCTAGACAGGGGATCTCCTACGAGCAGTACTTC. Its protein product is CASSLGARQGISYEQYF.

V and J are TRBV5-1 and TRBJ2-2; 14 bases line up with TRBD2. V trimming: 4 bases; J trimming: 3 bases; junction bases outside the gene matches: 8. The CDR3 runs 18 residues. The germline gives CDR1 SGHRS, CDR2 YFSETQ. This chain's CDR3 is CASSRGTSGSFDTGELFF. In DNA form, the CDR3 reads TGCGCCAGCAGCCGCGGGACTAGCGGGAGTTTCGACACCGGGGAGCTGTTTTTT.

The CDR3 reads CASSPPADTQYF. In DNA form, the CDR3 reads TGTGCCAGCAGCCCGCCAGCAGATACGCAGTATTTT. This chain uses TRBV7-2 with TRBJ2-3; no definite D call. This CDR3 has 12 residues. Germline CDR1 and CDR2: SGHTA and FQGNSA. Trimming pared 5 bases from V and 4 bases from J, leaving 7 bases between. The whole variable domain, remainder taken from reference TRBV7-2 and TRBJ2-3, is GAGVSQSPSNKVTEKGKDVELRCDPISGHTALYWYRQSLGQGLEFLIYFQGNSAPDKSGLPSDRFSAERTGGSVSTLTIQRTQQEDSAVYLCASSPPADTQYFGPGTRLTVL.

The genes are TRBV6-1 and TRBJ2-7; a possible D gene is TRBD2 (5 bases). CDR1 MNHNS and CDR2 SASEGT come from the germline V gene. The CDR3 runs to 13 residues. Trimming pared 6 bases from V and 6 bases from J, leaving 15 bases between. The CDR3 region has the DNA TGTGCCAGCAGCCTAGACTACTCCCGCGAGCAGTACTTC. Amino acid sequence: CASSLDYSREQYF.

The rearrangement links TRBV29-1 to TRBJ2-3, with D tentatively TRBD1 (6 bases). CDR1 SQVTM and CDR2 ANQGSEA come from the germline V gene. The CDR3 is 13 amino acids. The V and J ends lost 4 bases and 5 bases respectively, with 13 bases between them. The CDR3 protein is CSVAQGPKDTQYF. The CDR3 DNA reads TGCAGCGTTGCACAGGGTCCAAAAGATACGCAGTATTTT.